Following are 23 T cell receptor beta chains from one sample sequenced in a study of T cells in Graves' hyperthyroidism and ophthalmopathy. Amplified TCR beta CDR3 regions derived from RNA transcripts. Initially, a first-round RT-PCR of the TCR CDR3 employed the HTBI primer set. Using its own MiXCR run on the multiplex PCR reads, TCRdb lists one record per CDR3 protein. The sample contains hundreds of thousands of distinct CDR3 sequences, 16% of which appear only once. Specimen: blood. All receptors come from a woman aged 18 to 35 with Graves' hyperthyroidism.

This clonotype occurred a few times. V gene TRBV5-1 combines with J gene TRBJ2-1; possibly TRBD2 for D (5 bases). Germline V gives CDR1 SGHRS, CDR2 YFSETQ. The germline V and J ends were trimmed by 5 bases and 13 bases, with 10 bases remaining between them. The CDR3 totals 10 residues. DNA for the CDR3: TGCGCCAGCAGAGACGGGGTACAGTTCTTC. Protein: CASRDGVQFF. Full variable domain (missing parts from reference TRBV5-1 and TRBJ2-1): KAGVTQTPRYLIKTRGQQVTLSCSPISGHRSVSWYQQTPGQGLQFLFEYFSETQRNKGNFPGRFSGRQFSNSRSEMNVSTLELGDSALYLCASRDGVQFFGPGTRLTVL.

This clonotype was counted only a few times. V and J are TRBV13 and TRBJ2-7; D is uncertain. V was trimmed by 1 base and J by 2 bases, leaving 15 bases between them. The CDR3 covers 16 residues. Germline loops: CDR1 PRHDT, CDR2 FYEKMQ (reference sequence). The CDR3 nucleotides are TGTGCCAGCAGCTTAGCGACCACGCGGACCACCTACGAGCAGTACTTC. Translated, it gives CASSLATTRTTYEQYF. Filled out from reference TRBV13 and TRBJ2-7, the complete variable domain reads AAGVIQSPRHLIKEKRETATLKCYPIPRHDTVYWYQQGPGQDPQFLISFYEKMQSDKGSIPDRFSAQQFSDYHSELNMSSLELGDSALYFCASSLATTRTTYEQYFGPGTRLTVT.

This clonotype was recorded at least ten times. V usage is TRBV20-1 and J usage is TRBJ2-3, with D possibly being TRBD2 (6 bases). Germline CDR1 reads DFQATT; CDR2 reads SNEGSKA (reference sequence). Trimming left V 0 bases short and J 3 bases short, with 10 bases between. CDR3 length equals 14 residues. The DNA of the CDR3 is TGCAGTGCTAGAGATCGGAGGGGAACAGATACGCAGTATTTT. It is translated as CSARDRRGTDTQYF.

This clonotype showed up just a few times. The chain recombines TRBV18 with TRBJ2-5, with D uncertain. CDR1 is KGHSH and CDR2 is LQKENI in the germline V gene. This CDR3 region has 11 residues. Trimming stripped 2 bases from V and 10 bases from J, with 8 bases between. The CDR3 region is CASSPKAVQYF. The CDR3 nucleotides are TGTGCCAGCTCACCAAAAGCAGTCCAGTACTTC.

The J gene is TRBJ2-7, the V gene TRBV28; 10 nucleotides agree with TRBD1. Looked up from germline, CDR1 is MDHEN and CDR2 is SYDVKM. This CDR3 is built from 15 residues. Trimming removed 6 bases from V and 3 bases from J; junction bases left unmatched: 8. The CDR3 DNA reads TGTGCCAGCAGAGACCGGGACAGGGGATTCTACGAGCAGTACTTC. It specifies CASRDRDRGFYEQYF.

This clonotype was seen a handful of times. This rearrangement joins TRBV11-1 to TRBJ2-1, with 10 bases fitting TRBD1. V was pared by 5 bases and J by 4 bases, with 5 bases of the junction left unmatched. The CDR3 consists of 15 residues. CDR1 is SGHAT and CDR2 is FQDESV in the germline V gene (reference sequence). The chain's CDR3 is CASSPGQGLYNEQFF. The CDR3 coding sequence is TGTGCCAGCAGCCCGGGACAGGGGCTTTACAATGAGCAGTTCTTC.

The CDR3 DNA follows: TGTGCCAGCAGCTTGAAAGGCGGGGGGGCTGGAGGCAATGAGCAGTTCTTC. This encodes CASSLKGGGAGGNEQFF. The V gene is TRBV7-2, the J gene TRBJ2-1, with 9 nucleotides matching TRBD2. CDR1 is SGHTA and CDR2 is FQGNSA in the germline V gene. This CDR3 contains 17 residues. V was clipped by 3 bases and J by 6 bases; unmatched bases: 12.

The V and J genes are TRBV7-9 and TRBJ1-6; D call uncertain. The germline gives CDR1 SEHNR, CDR2 FQNEAQ (reference sequence). The CDR3 runs 16 residues. V was trimmed by 6 bases and J by 7 bases, leaving 19 bases between them. This CDR3 is CASRYKTDAPNSPLHF. The CDR3 DNA reads TGTGCCAGCAGGTACAAGACGGACGCCCCCAATTCACCCCTCCACTTT.

This clonotype came up many times. The chain recombines TRBV5-1 with TRBJ1-4, with no clear D. Trimming took 3 bases from V and 0 from J, leaving 12 bases between them. The CDR3 loop spans 16 amino acids. Germline loops: CDR1 SGHRS, CDR2 YFSETQ. CDR3 loop: CASSSKIGTTNEKLFF. The CDR3 region has the DNA TGCGCCAGCAGCTCCAAAATCGGGACAACTAATGAAAAACTGTTTTTT.

This clonotype has only a few counts. This chain connects TRBV6-5 to TRBJ2-4; 7 bases agree with TRBD1. V dropped 6 bases and J dropped 7; count of bases not matched to a gene: 9. CDR1 is MNHEY and CDR2 is SVGAGI in the germline V gene. The CDR3 is 14 amino acids. The CDR3 DNA reads TGTGCCAGCAGCCCTATCGGGACAGCGAACATTCAGTACTTC. Protein product: CASSPIGTANIQYF.

The genes are TRBV29-1 and TRBJ1-3; TRBD1 is a possible D gene (5 bases). Germline-derived CDR1 and CDR2 are SQVTM and ANQGSEA. This CDR3 spans 14 amino acids. Trimming shortened V by 3 bases and J by 1 base, and 10 bases separated the two germline ends. The CDR3 loop is CSVDPGRSGNTIYF. CDR3 bases: TGCAGCGTTGATCCAGGGAGGTCTGGAAACACCATATATTTT.

This chain links TRBV4-2 with TRBJ2-7, with 12 bases lining up with TRBD1. The CDR3 is made up of 16 amino acids. Germline V gives CDR1 LGHNA, CDR2 YNFKEQ. With V trimmed by 2 bases and J by 5 bases, 7 bases remained unmatched. The CDR3 sequence: CASSQTPGTGGHEQYF. In DNA, the CDR3 is TGTGCCAGCAGCCAAACTCCCGGGACAGGGGGCCACGAGCAGTACTTC.

This clonotype appeared many times. The rearrangement uses TRBV3-1 and TRBJ1-1; the D gene is possibly TRBD1 (5 bases). This CDR3 has 14 amino acids. The V gene lost 2 bases and the J gene lost 5 bases, with 12 bases spanning the gap. From germline, CDR1 is LGHDT and CDR2 YNNKEL (reference sequence). The CDR3 DNA sequence: TGTGCCAGCAGCCAAAACCTAGAGGGGACTGAAGCTTTCTTT. Translating gives CASSQNLEGTEAFF.

The chain couples TRBV7-9 to TRBJ2-6, with 8 bases that match TRBD1. The CDR3 consists of 17 residues. J lost 0 bases, V lost 3 bases, and 4 bases had no gene match. The germline gives CDR1 SEHNR, CDR2 FQNEAQ (reference sequence). The CDR3 DNA reads TGTGCCAGCAGCTTTGCAGGGGGCTACTCTGGGGCCAACGTCCTGACTTTC. Translated, it gives CASSFAGGYSGANVLTF.

The V and J genes are TRBV6-2 or TRBV6-3 and TRBJ1-2; D ambiguous. The V end lost 6 bases, the J end lost 1 base, and 12 bases lay between the germline ends. This CDR3 is built from 14 residues. Germline V gene sequence: CDR1 MNHEY, CDR2 SVGEGT. The CDR3 region has the DNA TGTGCCAGCAGAGACACCAGTCATAACTATGGCTACACCTTC. It specifies CASRDTSHNYGYTF.

In its sample, this clonotype was seen a few times. This chain joins TRBV12-3 or TRBV12-4 and TRBJ1-2; TRBD1 aligns across 9 bases. The CDR3 extends over 13 amino acids. V lost 7 bases, J lost 4 bases, and 4 bases stayed unmatched. The CDR3, as DNA: TGTGCCAGCAACACACAGGGGGCCTATGGCTACACCTTC. Amino acids: CASNTQGAYGYTF.

The rearrangement joins TRBV2 to TRBJ1-2; tentative D call: TRBD1 (5 bases). The V end was cut by 3 bases, the J end by 3 bases, with 8 bases between. Germline CDR1 SNHLY, CDR2 FYNNEI. This CDR3 has 13 residues. DNA of the CDR3: TGTGCCAGCAGTGATCCGGGGGACTATGGCTACACCTTC. Translating it yields CASSDPGDYGYTF.

Many counts were recorded for this clonotype. CDR3 residues: CASSLSGKANYGYTF. The CDR3 bases are TGTGCCAGCAGCTTATCAGGAAAAGCTAACTATGGCTACACCTTC. The rearrangement uses TRBV7-2 and TRBJ1-2; D unresolved. Germline loops: CDR1 SGHTA, CDR2 FQGNSA. Between the trimmed V and J ends, which lost 2 bases and 0 bases, there was a span of 10 bases. CDR3 length equals 15 residues.

A word on this clonotype: A single base separates this from a much larger clone, so it may be a read error. The V and J genes are TRBV18 and TRBJ1-1, with 7 positions matching TRBD1. The CDR3 is 15 residues long. Germline V gene sequence: CDR1 KGHSH, CDR2 LQKENI. The CDR3 DNA sequence: TGTGCCAGCTCACCGGGTCGACAGGGTCGGACTGAAGGTTTCTTT. This translates into CASSPGRQGRTEGFF.

This clonotype was recorded a few times. Its ends do not fully match the called genes, so a read error is possible. This chain uses TRBV7-6 with TRBJ1-4; a possible D gene is TRBD1 (6 bases). From germline, CDR1 is SGHVS and CDR2 FNYEAQ. CDR3 length equals 13 residues. The CDR3 DNA sequence: TGTGCCAGCGGAGGGGGGTCTAAAGAAAAACTGTTTTTT. Amino acids: CASGGGSKEKLFF.

In its sample, this clonotype was seen a few times. The chain is built from TRBV28 and TRBJ1-6, with D perhaps matching TRBD1 (5 bases). This CDR3 spans 12 amino acids. Trimming cost V 7 bases and J 10 bases, with 11 bases left between them. The germline V gene has CDR1 MDHEN and CDR2 SYDVKM. CDR3 protein: CASTWGESPLHF. The CDR3 region has the DNA TGTGCCAGCACCTGGGGGGAGTCACCCCTCCACTTT.

This chain uses TRBV6-1 with TRBJ1-1; D gene unclear. Per the germline V gene, CDR1 is MNHNS and CDR2 is SASEGT. The length of the CDR3 is 16 residues. Trimming took 6 bases from V and 1 from J, leaving 18 bases between them. The DNA of the CDR3 is TGTGCCAGCAGCCTGTACATCTTCCAGAGGAACACTGAAGCTTTCTTT. Translating it yields CASSLYIFQRNTEAFF.

This chain joins TRBV20-1 and TRBJ2-2, with D unclear. The CDR3 totals 16 residues. The ends were cut back, 1 base at V and 1 base at J, with 13 bases in the middle. From germline, CDR1 is DFQATT and CDR2 SNEGSKA (reference sequence). The CDR3: CSARGVAPQNTGELFF. The DNA for the CDR3 is TGCAGTGCTAGAGGGGTGGCGCCTCAGAACACCGGGGAGCTGTTTTTT.